This T cell receptor beta chain was sequenced in a study of cytomegalovirus exposure and HLA in healthy donors. Primers: 60 Vbeta forward and 13 Jbeta reverse. In the authors' workflow: It was a later analysis that counted roughly 79 million unique TCR beta chains, of which approximately 11 million were shared. This table comes from immunoSEQ multiplex PCR, and its TCRdb copy is limited to in-frame clones, with some not included. V and J calls and clone size are copied from that table; D and trimming were computed from the DNA. The table lists about 200,000 clones, 75% to 90% of them singletons. Study-wide findings and caveats: Researchers catalogued some 160 TCR beta chains as cytomegalovirus-associated. Analyses of presence/absence relied on an assumption of roughly uniform sequencing depth across donors.

This clone turned up a few times. As yet, its antigen is unknown. The CDR3 loop spans 14 amino acids. Unmatched junction bases numbered 12, after V lost 7 bases and J lost 6 bases. CDR1 is WSHSY and CDR2 is SAAADI in the germline V gene. This chain connects TRBV10-2 to TRBJ2-7, with 7 bases identical to TRBD1. This TCR came from a middle-aged woman in good health and CMV-seronegative. Sequenced input: PBMCs. CDR3 loop: CASTSPLGGTEQYF. Here the CDR3 DNA reads TGCGCCAGCACCTCACCCCTAGGGGGCACCGAGCAGTACTTC.